This TCR beta chain was captured by sequencing in a study of T cells in Graves' hyperthyroidism and ophthalmopathy. The study's findings and limits: Blood shared most expanded thyroid clonotypes above 0.001. Median prediction lead before ophthalmopathy onset was 6.5 months with the model.

Not enrolled were patients with uncontrolled infection, other autoimmune disease, pregnancy or lactation. This clonotype was observed many times. Its target is unknown. Deletions cut 3 bases from V and 2 bases from J, with 7 bases between. This CDR3 region has 13 residues. The germline V gene has CDR1 SNHLY and CDR2 FYNNEI. Template material for amplifying TCR beta CDR3 regions consisted of RNA transcripts. The HTBI primer set was used in a first-round RT-PCR of the TCR CDR3. TCRdb fed the multiplex PCR reads into MiXCR, producing one record per CDR3 protein. Among 650,000 to 800,000 distinct CDR3 sequences, approximately 42% were seen once, and the ten largest hold less than 8.5%.

The chain links TRBV2 to TRBJ1-2; TRBD1 might be the D (5 bases). This TCR was sampled from an adult man with Graves' disease, either hyperthyroidism or ophthalmopathy (not recorded which). Sequenced: peripheral blood or thyroid tissue (not recorded which). The CDR3 loop is CASSEGVNYGYTF. The DNA of the CDR3 is TGTGCCAGCAGTGAGGGGGTGAACTATGGCTACACCTTC. Full variable domain (outside the CDR3, taken from reference TRBV2 and TRBJ1-2): EPEVTQTPSHQVTQMGQEVILRCVPISNHLYFYWYRQILGQKVEFLVSFYNNEISEKSEIFDDQFSVERPDGSNFTLKIRSTKLEDSAMYFCASSEGVNYGYTFGSGTRLTVV.